The next 25 T cell receptor beta chains were all read from a single sample in a study of T cell responses to AZD1222 COVID-19 vaccine. Some clones are missing from TCRdb's copy, which holds only in-frame ones; the method was immunoSEQ multiplex PCR. The sample has roughly 150,000 clones, nearly 95% seen once. The source material was peripheral blood, sampled on day 0 of AZD1222 vaccination. The receptors originated from an adult in good health.

The chain joins TRBV6-5 to TRBJ1-5; D gene ambiguous. The CDR3 sequence is 14 residues long. V lost 2 bases and J lost 0, with 5 bases in between. Germline V CDR1 and CDR2: MNHEY, SVGAGI. CDR3 nucleotide sequence: TGTGCCAGCAGTTACACACCTAGCAATCAGCCCCAGCATTTT. Translated, it gives CASSYTPSNQPQHF.

This sequence joins TRBV5-1 and TRBJ1-5; D is undetermined. Trimming shortened V by 0 bases and J by 6 bases, and 13 bases separated the two germline ends. The CDR3 runs 15 residues. Per germline, CDR1 SGHRS and CDR2 YFSETQ. The CDR3 nucleotides read TGCGCCAGCAGCTTGGACGGGGTGATGAGTCAGCCCCAGCATTTT. Translating gives CASSLDGVMSQPQHF.

CDR3 DNA sequence: TGTGCCAGCAGCTTAGGATCTAGCGGGGGGAAAAGCGAGCAGTACTTC. The encoded protein is CASSLGSSGGKSEQYF. The J gene is TRBJ2-7, the V gene TRBV7-2; 11 bases are a match to TRBD2. The germline V gene has CDR1 SGHTA and CDR2 FQGNSA. With 1 base clipped from V and 6 bases from J, the junction kept 8 bases outside the gene matches. There are 16 residues in the CDR3.

The V and J genes are TRBV3-1 (or the pseudogene TRBV3-2) and TRBJ1-1; 10 nucleotides align to TRBD1. Germline V gene sequence: CDR1 LGHDT, CDR2 YNNKEL (reference sequence). The CDR3 length is 17 residues. After removal of 4 bases from V and 1 base from J, the junction contained 9 bases not matched to a gene. CDR3 loop: CASSRSDRGRENTEAFF. The CDR3 bases are TGTGCCAGCAGCCGTTCCGACAGGGGGCGGGAGAACACTGAAGCTTTCTTT.

The chain employs TRBV7-8 and TRBJ1-5; no definite D call. Germline assignment: CDR1 SGHVS and CDR2 FQNEAQ. The CDR3 length is 15 residues. Trimming pared 1 base from V and 7 bases from J, leaving 14 bases between. The CDR3 DNA is TGTGCCAGCAGCTTAGGGCAGGCACTAACACAGCCCCAGCATTTT. It translates to CASSLGQALTQPQHF.

The chain couples TRBV9 to TRBJ1-4; 7 bases are a match to TRBD1. This CDR3 region has 15 residues. Unmatched junction bases numbered 1, after V lost 0 bases and J lost 2 bases. Germline V gene lookup returns CDR1 SGDLS and CDR2 YYNGEE. CDR3 nucleotide sequence: TGTGCCAGCAGCGTAGAGGGACAGACTAATGAAAAACTGTTTTTT. Translated: CASSVEGQTNEKLFF.

This clone was seen once. The gene calls are TRBV7-2 and TRBJ1-5; 10 nucleotides align to TRBD1. This CDR3 spans 14 amino acids. CDR1 and CDR2 (germline): SGHTA, FQGNSA. V lost 4 bases, J lost 5 bases, and 2 bases stayed unmatched. CDR3 bases: TGTGCCAGCAGCTCCGGACAGGGGGATCAGCCCCAGCATTTT. This codes for CASSSGQGDQPQHF. Variable domain in full (rest from reference TRBV7-2 and TRBJ1-5): GAGVSQSPSNKVTEKGKDVELRCDPISGHTALYWYRQSLGQGLEFLIYFQGNSAPDKSGLPSDRFSAERTGGSVSTLTIQRTQQEDSAVYLCASSSGQGDQPQHFGDGTRLSIL.

This sequence joins TRBV29-1 and TRBJ1-1, with D possibly being TRBD1 (6 bases). Between the trimmed V and J ends, which lost 4 bases and 2 bases, there was a span of 14 bases. CDR1 and CDR2 (germline): SQVTM, ANQGSEA. The CDR3 runs 14 residues. CDR3 coding DNA: TGCAGCGTTGGCACACCGACAGGAAACACTGAAGCTTTCTTT. This translates into CSVGTPTGNTEAFF.

V is TRBV30 and J is TRBJ2-1; either TRBD1 or TRBD2 may supply D (6 bases each). Per the germline V gene, CDR1 is GTSNPN and CDR2 is SVGIG (reference sequence). Trimming pared 2 bases from V and 0 bases from J, leaving 26 bases between. The CDR3 is made up of 20 amino acids. The CDR3 coding sequence is TGTGCCTGGAGTTTCTACTCGGGGGCAGCGCATGAGCTCTCCTACAATGAGCAGTTCTTC. As protein: CAWSFYSGAAHELSYNEQFF.

The chain uses TRBV6-4 and TRBJ2-2; possibly TRBD1 or TRBD2 for D (6 bases each). Germline values: CDR1 MRHNA, CDR2 SNTAGT. This CDR3 is 17 amino acids long. Trimming took off 6 bases at V and 4 bases at J, with 21 bases between the two ends. In DNA, the CDR3 is TGTGCCAGCAGCGCTTGGCCCGAGGGGGACTCCACCGGGGAGCTGTTTTTT. Translating gives CASSAWPEGDSTGELFF.

The rearrangement joins TRBV7-9 to TRBJ2-2, with 7 nucleotides matching TRBD2. The ends lost 1 base at V and 0 bases at J; junction bases unmatched: 2. Germline assignment: CDR1 SEHNR and CDR2 FQNEAQ (reference sequence). The length of the CDR3 is 16 residues. In nucleotides, the CDR3 is TGTGCCAGCAGCTTAGGACTAGCACCGAACACCGGGGAGCTGTTTTTT. Translation gives CASSLGLAPNTGELFF.

This chain uses TRBV27 with TRBJ2-5; D call uncertain. Trimming took off 6 bases at V and 5 bases at J, with 13 bases between the two ends. Germline assignment: CDR1 MNHEY and CDR2 SMNVEV (reference sequence). This CDR3 is built from 13 residues. CDR3 nucleotides: TGTGCCAGCAGGGTAGCAATGCGGGAGACCCAGTACTTC. Amino acid sequence: CASRVAMRETQYF.

V gene TRBV29-1 combines with J gene TRBJ2-5, with TRBD2 matching over 7 bases. CDR1 is SQVTM, CDR2 ANQGSEA, per germline. The ends lost 2 bases at V and 4 bases at J; junction bases unmatched: 7. CDR3 length: 14 residues. CDR3 sequence (DNA): TGCAGCGTTGAACCCGGGGGGTACGGAGAGACCCAGTACTTC. Its protein is CSVEPGGYGETQYF.

The rearrangement links TRBV30 to TRBJ1-1; D is unclear. V shed 8 bases and J shed 8 bases, with 21 bases lying between them. The CDR3 extends over 13 amino acids. In germline, CDR1 is GTSNPN, CDR2 SVGIG (reference sequence). This chain's CDR3 is CAGKKRRETEAFF. The DNA of the CDR3 is TGTGCCGGGAAGAAAAGGAGAGAGACCGAAGCTTTCTTT. The whole variable domain, remainder taken from reference TRBV30 and TRBJ1-1, is SQTIHQWPATLVQPVGSPLSLECTVEGTSNPNLYWYRQAAGRGLQLLFYSVGIGQISSEVPQNLSASRPQDRQFILSSKKLLLSDSGFYLCAGKKRRETEAFFGQGTRLTVV.

This sequence joins TRBV28 and TRBJ2-7; 7 positions agree with TRBD2. From germline, CDR1 is MDHEN and CDR2 SYDVKM. CDR3 length: 14 residues. The junction had 7 bases not matched to a gene; V was cut back by 6 bases and J by 2 bases. DNA for the CDR3: TGTGCCAGCAGCCCAGGGACTACACCCTACGAGCAGTACTTC. This encodes CASSPGTTPYEQYF.

CDR3 sequence reads: CASSLDRANGYTF. DNA for the CDR3: TGCGCCAGCAGCCTTGACAGGGCGAATGGCTACACCTTC. The genes are TRBV10-1 and TRBJ1-2; 7 bases map to TRBD1. V shed 6 bases and J 6 bases; nucleotides not matched to a gene: 7. Germline V gene sequence: CDR1 WNHNN, CDR2 SYGVQD (reference sequence). The CDR3 is 13 amino acids.

This clone was seen only once. This chain connects TRBV5-1 to TRBJ2-6, with D possibly TRBD1 on 6 matching bases. V lost 0 bases and J lost 4, with 17 bases in between. Germline-derived CDR1 and CDR2 are SGHRS and YFSETQ. This CDR3 has 18 residues. The CDR3 loop reads CASSLDGSVGAGANVLTF. CDR3 nucleotides: TGCGCCAGCAGCTTGGATGGCAGTGTGGGGGCAGGGGCCAACGTCCTGACTTTC. The variable domain in full, completed from reference TRBV5-1 and TRBJ2-6, reads KAGVTQTPRYLIKTRGQQVTLSCSPISGHRSVSWYQQTPGQGLQFLFEYFSETQRNKGNFPGRFSGRQFSNSRSEMNVSTLELGDSALYLCASSLDGSVGAGANVLTFGAGSRLTVL.

V usage is TRBV19 and J usage is TRBJ2-1; perhaps TRBD1 as D (6 bases). Germline assignment: CDR1 LNHDA and CDR2 SQIVND (reference sequence). CDR3 length equals 16 residues. Between the trimmed V and J ends, which lost 1 base and 2 bases, there was a span of 12 bases. CDR3 sequence reads: CASSIAAGEPYNEQFF. DNA for the CDR3: TGTGCCAGTAGTATAGCGGCAGGGGAGCCCTACAATGAGCAGTTCTTC.

A single count supports this clone. The chain combines TRBV7-2 with TRBJ1-2; D gene uncertain. The CDR3 covers 14 residues. CDR1 is SGHTA, CDR2 FQGNSA, per germline. Trimming shortened V by 1 base and J by 4 bases, and 10 bases separated the two germline ends. CDR3 DNA: TGTGCCAGCAGCTTAGGGCCGGGCGGCTATGGCTACACCTTC. Protein product: CASSLGPGGYGYTF.

The chain couples TRBV9 to TRBJ1-2; D gene ambiguous. Germline V gives CDR1 SGDLS, CDR2 YYNGEE. The CDR3 is made up of 13 amino acids. The V end lost 3 bases, the J end lost 1 base, and 7 bases lay between the germline ends. CDR3 sequence: CASSASSNYGYTF. The CDR3 DNA follows: TGTGCCAGCAGCGCCTCAAGTAACTATGGCTACACCTTC.

The V call is TRBV9, the J call TRBJ2-7; D is perhaps TRBD1 or TRBD2 (5 bases each). Trimming shortened V by 1 base and J by 7 bases, and 12 bases separated the two germline ends. This CDR3 region has 13 residues. From germline, CDR1 is SGDLS and CDR2 YYNGEE. The CDR3 is CASSVTGAGEQYF. CDR3 DNA sequence: TGTGCCAGCAGCGTAACCGGGGCAGGGGAGCAGTACTTC.

J is TRBJ1-2 and V is TRBV7-9; no clear D. In germline, CDR1 is SEHNR, CDR2 FQNEAQ (reference sequence). The CDR3 covers 15 residues. The V end was cut by 4 bases, the J end by 4 bases, with 16 bases between. The chain's CDR3 is CASSSPIRVFYGYTF. For the CDR3, the DNA is TGTGCCAGCAGCTCCCCCATCCGGGTTTTCTATGGCTACACCTTC.

This clone was detected only a few times. This rearrangement joins TRBV9 to TRBJ1-2, with D unresolved. Germline V gene lookup returns CDR1 SGDLS and CDR2 YYNGEE. This CDR3 spans 10 amino acids. The germline V and J ends were trimmed by 4 bases and 6 bases, with 4 bases remaining between them. The CDR3 here is CASSIDGYTF. CDR3 bases: TGTGCCAGCAGCATAGATGGCTACACCTTC.

The rearrangement links TRBV5-1 to TRBJ2-1, with 11 bases fitting TRBD2. CDR1 is SGHRS, CDR2 YFSETQ, per germline. The CDR3 has 15 residues. V shed 0 bases and J 6 bases; nucleotides not matched to a gene: 2. The CDR3 DNA sequence: TGCGCCAGCAGCTTGGCCGGGACTAGCGGCAATGAGCAGTTCTTC. Its translation is CASSLAGTSGNEQFF.

This chain joins TRBV9 and TRBJ2-2; D is ambiguous. Between the trimmed V and J ends, which lost 6 bases and 2 bases, there was a span of 20 bases. CDR3 size: 17 residues. CDR1 SGDLS and CDR2 YYNGEE come from the germline V gene. CDR3 bases: TGTGCCAGCACCAAAAGTTTATTCGAGGACAACACCGGGGAGCTGTTTTTT. Translation: CASTKSLFEDNTGELFF.